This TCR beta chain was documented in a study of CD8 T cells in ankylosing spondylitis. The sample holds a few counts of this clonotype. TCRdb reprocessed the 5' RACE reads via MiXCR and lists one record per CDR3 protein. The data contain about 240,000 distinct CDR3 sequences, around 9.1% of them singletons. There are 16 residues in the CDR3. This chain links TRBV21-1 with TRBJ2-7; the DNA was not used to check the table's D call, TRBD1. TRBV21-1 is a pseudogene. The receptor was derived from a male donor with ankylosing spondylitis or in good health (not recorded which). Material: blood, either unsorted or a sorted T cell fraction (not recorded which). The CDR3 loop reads CASSTYTRTGDYEQYF. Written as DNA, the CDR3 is TGTGCCAGCAGCACCTACACGCGGACAGGGGACTACGAGCAGTACTTC.